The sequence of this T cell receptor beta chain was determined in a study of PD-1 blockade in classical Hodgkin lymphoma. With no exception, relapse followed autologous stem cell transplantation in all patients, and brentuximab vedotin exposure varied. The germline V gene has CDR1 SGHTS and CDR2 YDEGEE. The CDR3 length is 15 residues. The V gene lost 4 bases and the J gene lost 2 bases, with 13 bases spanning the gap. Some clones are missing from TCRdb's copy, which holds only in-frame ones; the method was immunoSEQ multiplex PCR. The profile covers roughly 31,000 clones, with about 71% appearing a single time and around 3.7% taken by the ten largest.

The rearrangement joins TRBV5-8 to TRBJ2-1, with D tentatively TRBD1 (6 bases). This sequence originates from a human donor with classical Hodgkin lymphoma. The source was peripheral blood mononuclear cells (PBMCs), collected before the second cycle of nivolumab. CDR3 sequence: CASSPGQKAYNEQFF. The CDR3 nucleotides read TGTGCCAGCAGCCCAGGACAGAAAGCCTACAATGAGCAGTTCTTC.